The entry below describes one TCR beta chain. Antigen: not known. The data belong to a study of CD8+ T cells in alopecia areata. General study results and limits: Normal skin contains resident alphabeta T cells, and these are also sequenced in scalp samples.

Germline V gene data show CDR1 as SNHLY and CDR2 as FYNNEI. This CDR3 has 14 amino acids. V lost 5 bases to trimming and J lost 11 bases; unmatched junction nucleotides: 9. Treatment described: oral pan-JAK inhibitor, 5-10 mg twice daily. RNA extraction was followed by reverse transcription into cDNA, which acted as the sequencing template. Profiled with immunoSEQ multiplex PCR; TCRdb holds only in-frame clones, not every one. This repertoire shows about 110,000 clones, roughly 84% found once; its top ten account for under 25%. This sample comprised CD8+ T cells sorted from blood, obtained at week 24, from a patient treated with tofacitinib. This chain links TRBV2 with TRBJ1-6, with 7 positions matching TRBD1. This TCR derives from a human donor with alopecia areata. The CDR3: CASSPDDRVTPLHF. CDR3 sequence (DNA): TGTGCCAGCAGTCCCGATGACAGGGTGACACCCCTCCACTTT.